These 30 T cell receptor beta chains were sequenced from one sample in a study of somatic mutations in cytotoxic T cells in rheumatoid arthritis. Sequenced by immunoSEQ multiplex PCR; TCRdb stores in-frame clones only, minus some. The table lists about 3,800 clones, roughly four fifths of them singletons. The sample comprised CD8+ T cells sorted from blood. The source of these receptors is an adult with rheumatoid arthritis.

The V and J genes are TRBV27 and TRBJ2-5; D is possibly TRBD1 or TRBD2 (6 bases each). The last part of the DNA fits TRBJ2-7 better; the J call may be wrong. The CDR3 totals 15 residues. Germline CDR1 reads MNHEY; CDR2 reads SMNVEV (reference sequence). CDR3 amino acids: CASSLSGGGTYEQYF. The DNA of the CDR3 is TGTGCCAGCAGTTTAAGCGGAGGGGGAACCTACGAGCAGTACTTC.

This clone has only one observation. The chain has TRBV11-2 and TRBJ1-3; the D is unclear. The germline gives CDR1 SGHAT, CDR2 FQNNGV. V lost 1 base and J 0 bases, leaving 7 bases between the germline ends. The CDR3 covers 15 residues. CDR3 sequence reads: CASSLVPSSGNTIYF. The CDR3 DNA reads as TGTGCCAGCAGCTTAGTACCGAGCTCTGGAAACACCATATATTTT.

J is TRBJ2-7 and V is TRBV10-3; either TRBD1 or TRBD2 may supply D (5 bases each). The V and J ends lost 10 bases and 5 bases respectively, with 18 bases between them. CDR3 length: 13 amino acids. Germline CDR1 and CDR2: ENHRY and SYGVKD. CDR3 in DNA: TGTGCCAGCACCATGTCCGGGGCGGACGAGCAGTACTTC. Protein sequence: CASTMSGADEQYF.

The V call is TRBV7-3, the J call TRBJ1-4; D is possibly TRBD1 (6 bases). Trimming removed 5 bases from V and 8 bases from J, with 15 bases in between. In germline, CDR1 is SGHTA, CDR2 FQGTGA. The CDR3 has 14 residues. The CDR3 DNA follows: TGTGCCAGCAGCCCGGGGGGGCTAGGGGAAAAACTGTTTTTT. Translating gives CASSPGGLGEKLFF.

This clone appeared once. Here the CDR3 DNA reads TGCAGCGTTGAACTGTCGGCCCTAGCGGGATCCTACAATGAGCAGTTCTTC. Translated: CSVELSALAGSYNEQFF. This sequence joins TRBV29-1 and TRBJ2-1, with 9 bases aligning to TRBD2. Germline V gives CDR1 SQVTM, CDR2 ANQGSEA. With V trimmed by 2 bases and J by 1 base, 9 bases remained unmatched. The CDR3 totals 17 residues.

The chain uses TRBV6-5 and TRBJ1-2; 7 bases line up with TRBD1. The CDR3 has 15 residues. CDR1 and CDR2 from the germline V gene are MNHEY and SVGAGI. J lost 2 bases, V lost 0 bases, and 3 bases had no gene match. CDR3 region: CASSYSGDRNYGYTF. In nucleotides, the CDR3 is TGTGCCAGCAGTTACTCGGGGGACAGAAACTATGGCTACACCTTC.

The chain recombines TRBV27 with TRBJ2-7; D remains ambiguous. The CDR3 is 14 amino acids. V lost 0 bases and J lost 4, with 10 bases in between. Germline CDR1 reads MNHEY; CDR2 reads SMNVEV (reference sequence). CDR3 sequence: CASSLSYSQYEQYF. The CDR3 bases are TGTGCCAGCAGTTTATCTTACAGCCAATACGAGCAGTACTTC.

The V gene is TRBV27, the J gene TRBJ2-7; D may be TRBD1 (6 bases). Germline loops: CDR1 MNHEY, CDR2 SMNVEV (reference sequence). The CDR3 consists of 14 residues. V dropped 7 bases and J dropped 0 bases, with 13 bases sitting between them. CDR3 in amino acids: CASMGDTRSYEQYF. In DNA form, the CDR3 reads TGTGCCAGCATGGGGGACACCCGCTCCTACGAGCAGTACTTC.

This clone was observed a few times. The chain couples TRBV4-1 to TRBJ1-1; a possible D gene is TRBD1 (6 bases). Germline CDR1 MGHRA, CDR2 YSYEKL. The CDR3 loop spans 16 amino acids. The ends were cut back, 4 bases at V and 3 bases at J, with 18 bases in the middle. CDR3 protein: CASSLTDSSGDTEAFF. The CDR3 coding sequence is TGCGCCAGCAGCCTTACCGACTCCTCAGGGGACACTGAAGCTTTCTTT.

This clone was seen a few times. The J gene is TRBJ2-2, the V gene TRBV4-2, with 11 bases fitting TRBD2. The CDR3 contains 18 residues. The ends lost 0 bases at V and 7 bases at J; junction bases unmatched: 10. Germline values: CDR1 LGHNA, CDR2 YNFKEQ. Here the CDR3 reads CASSQEMGLAGGGGELFF. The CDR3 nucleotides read TGTGCCAGCAGCCAAGAGATGGGGCTAGCGGGGGGAGGCGGGGAGCTGTTTTTT.

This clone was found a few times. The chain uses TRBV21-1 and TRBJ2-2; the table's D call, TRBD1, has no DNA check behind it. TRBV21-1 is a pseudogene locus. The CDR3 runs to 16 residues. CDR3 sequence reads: CASSKVEGALAGELFF. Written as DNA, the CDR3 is TGTGCCAGCAGCAAAGTCGAGGGGGCTTTGGCCGGGGAGCTGTTTTTT.

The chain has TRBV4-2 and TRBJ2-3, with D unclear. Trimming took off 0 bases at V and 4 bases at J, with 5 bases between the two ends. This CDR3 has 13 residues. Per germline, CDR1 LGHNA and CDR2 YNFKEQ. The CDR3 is CASSQEASDTQYF. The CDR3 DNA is TGTGCCAGCAGCCAAGAGGCCTCAGATACGCAGTATTTT.

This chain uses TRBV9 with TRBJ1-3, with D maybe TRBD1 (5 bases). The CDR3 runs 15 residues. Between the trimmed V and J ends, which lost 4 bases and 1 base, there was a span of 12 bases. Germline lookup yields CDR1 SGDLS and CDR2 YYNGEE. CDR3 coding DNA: TGTGCCAGCAGCTCAGATGGGGGGTCTGGAAACACCATATATTTT. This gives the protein CASSSDGGSGNTIYF. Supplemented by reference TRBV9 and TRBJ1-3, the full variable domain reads DSGVTQTPKHLITATGQRVTLRCSPRSGDLSVYWYQQSLDQGLQFLIQYYNGEERAKGNILERFSAQQFPDLHSELNLSSLELGDSALYFCASSSDGGSGNTIYFGEGSWLTVV.

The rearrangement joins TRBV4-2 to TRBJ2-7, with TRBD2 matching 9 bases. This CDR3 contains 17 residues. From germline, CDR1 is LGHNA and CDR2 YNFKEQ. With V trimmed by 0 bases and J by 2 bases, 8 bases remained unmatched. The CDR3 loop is CASSQEGLGLATYEQYF. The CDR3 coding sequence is TGTGCCAGCAGCCAAGAGGGGCTAGGACTAGCGACCTACGAGCAGTACTTC.

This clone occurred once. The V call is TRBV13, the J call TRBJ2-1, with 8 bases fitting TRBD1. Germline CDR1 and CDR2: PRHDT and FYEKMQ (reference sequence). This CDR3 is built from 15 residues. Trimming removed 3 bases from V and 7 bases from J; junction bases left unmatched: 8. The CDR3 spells CASSFETGGMNEQFF. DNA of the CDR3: TGTGCCAGCAGCTTTGAAACAGGGGGTATGAATGAGCAGTTCTTC.

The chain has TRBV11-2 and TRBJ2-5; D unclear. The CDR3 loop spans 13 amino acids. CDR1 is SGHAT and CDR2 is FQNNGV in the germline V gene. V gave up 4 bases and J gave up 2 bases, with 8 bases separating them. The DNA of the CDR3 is TGTGCCAGCAGCTCCGTCGGACAAGAGACCCAGTACTTC. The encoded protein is CASSSVGQETQYF.

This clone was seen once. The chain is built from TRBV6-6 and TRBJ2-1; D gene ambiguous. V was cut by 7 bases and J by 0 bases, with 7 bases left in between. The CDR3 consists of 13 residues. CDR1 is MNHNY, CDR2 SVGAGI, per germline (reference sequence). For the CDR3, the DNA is TGTGCCAGCACCTTCAGCTCCTACAATGAGCAGTTCTTC. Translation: CASTFSSYNEQFF.

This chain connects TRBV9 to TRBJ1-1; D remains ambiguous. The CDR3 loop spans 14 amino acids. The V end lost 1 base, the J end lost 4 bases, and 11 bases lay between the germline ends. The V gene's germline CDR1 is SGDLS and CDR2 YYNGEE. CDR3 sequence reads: CASSVSAYRTEAFF. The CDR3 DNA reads TGTGCCAGCAGCGTAAGTGCCTATCGCACTGAAGCTTTCTTT.

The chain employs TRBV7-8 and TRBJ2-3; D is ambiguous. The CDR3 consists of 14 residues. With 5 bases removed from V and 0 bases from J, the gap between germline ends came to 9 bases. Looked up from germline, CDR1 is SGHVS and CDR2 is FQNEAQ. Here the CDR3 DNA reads TGTGCCAGCAGCCTCCTGACTAGCACAGATACGCAGTATTTT. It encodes CASSLLTSTDTQYF.

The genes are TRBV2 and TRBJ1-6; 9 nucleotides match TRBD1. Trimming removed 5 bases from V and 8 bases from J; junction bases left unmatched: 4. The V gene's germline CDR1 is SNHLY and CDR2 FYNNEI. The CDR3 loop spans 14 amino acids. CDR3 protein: CASSLRTGDSPLHF. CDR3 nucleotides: TGTGCCAGCAGTTTACGGACAGGGGATTCACCCCTCCACTTT. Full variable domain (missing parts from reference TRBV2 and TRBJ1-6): EPEVTQTPSHQVTQMGQEVILRCVPISNHLYFYWYRQILGQKVEFLVSFYNNEISEKSEIFDDQFSVERPDGSNFTLKIRSTKLEDSAMYFCASSLRTGDSPLHFGNGTRLTVT.

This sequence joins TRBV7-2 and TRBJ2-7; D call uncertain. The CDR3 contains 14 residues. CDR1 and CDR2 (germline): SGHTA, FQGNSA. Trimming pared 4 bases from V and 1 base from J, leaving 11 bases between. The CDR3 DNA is TGTGCCAGCAGCTCCCCTAACGGTTCCTACGAGCAGTACTTC. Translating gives CASSSPNGSYEQYF.

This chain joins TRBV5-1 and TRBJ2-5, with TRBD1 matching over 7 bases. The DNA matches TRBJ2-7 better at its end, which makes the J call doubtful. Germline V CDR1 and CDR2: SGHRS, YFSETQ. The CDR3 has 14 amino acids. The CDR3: CASSSGTAVYEQYF. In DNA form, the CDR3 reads TGCGCCAGCAGCTCAGGGACAGCAGTCTACGAGCAGTACTTC.

The CDR3 region is CASSLGTGVDTDTQYF. CDR3 DNA: TGTGCCAGCAGCTTAGGAACAGGGGTGGACACAGATACGCAGTATTTT. The V call is TRBV7-9, the J call TRBJ2-3, with 7 bases matching TRBD1. Losses at the gene ends were 1 base for V and 2 bases for J; bases not matched to a gene: 6. Germline V lookup: CDR1 SEHNR, CDR2 FQNEAQ (reference sequence). The CDR3 has 16 amino acids.

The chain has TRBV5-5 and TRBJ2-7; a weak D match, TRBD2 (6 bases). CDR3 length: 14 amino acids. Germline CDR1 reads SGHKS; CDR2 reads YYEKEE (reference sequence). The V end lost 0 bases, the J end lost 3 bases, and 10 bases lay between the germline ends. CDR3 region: CASSLVAGYYEQYF. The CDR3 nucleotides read TGTGCCAGCAGCTTGGTGGCGGGATACTACGAGCAGTACTTC.

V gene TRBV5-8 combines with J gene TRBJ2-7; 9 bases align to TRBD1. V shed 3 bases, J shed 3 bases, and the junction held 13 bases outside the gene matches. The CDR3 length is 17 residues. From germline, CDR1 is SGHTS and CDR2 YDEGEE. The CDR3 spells CASSSRFRDRDIYEQYF. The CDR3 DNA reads TGTGCCAGCAGCTCAAGATTCCGGGACAGGGACATCTACGAGCAGTACTTC.

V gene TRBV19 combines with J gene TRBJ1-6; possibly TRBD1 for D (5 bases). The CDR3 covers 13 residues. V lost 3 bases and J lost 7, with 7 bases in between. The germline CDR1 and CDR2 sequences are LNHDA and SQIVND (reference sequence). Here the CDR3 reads CASSMTDNSPLHF. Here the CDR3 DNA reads TGTGCCAGTAGTATGACAGACAATTCACCCCTCCACTTT.

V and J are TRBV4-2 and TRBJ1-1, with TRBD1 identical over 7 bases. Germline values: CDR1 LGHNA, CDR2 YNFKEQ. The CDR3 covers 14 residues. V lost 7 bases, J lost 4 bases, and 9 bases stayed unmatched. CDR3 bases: TGTGCCAGCACCCTGACAGGGAGCGGCACTGAAGCTTTCTTT. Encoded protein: CASTLTGSGTEAFF.

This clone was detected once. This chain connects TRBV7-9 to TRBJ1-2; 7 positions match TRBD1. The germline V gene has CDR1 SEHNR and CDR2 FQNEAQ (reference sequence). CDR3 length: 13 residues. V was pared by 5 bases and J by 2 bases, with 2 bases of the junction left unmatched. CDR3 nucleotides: TGTGCCAGCAGCCCGGGACAGAACTATGGCTACACCTTC. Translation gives CASSPGQNYGYTF.

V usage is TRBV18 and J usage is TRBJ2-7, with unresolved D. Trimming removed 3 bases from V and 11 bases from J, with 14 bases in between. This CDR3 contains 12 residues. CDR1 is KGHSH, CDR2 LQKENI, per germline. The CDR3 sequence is CASSPGSLSKYF. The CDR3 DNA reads TGTGCCAGCTCACCTGGGTCGTTGTCCAAGTACTTC.

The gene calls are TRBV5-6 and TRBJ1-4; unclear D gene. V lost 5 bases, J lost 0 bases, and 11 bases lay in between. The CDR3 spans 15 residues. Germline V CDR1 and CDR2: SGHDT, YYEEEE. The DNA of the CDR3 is TGTGCCAGCAGAAACGGGCCTTCAACTAATGAAAAACTGTTTTTT. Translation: CASRNGPSTNEKLFF.